The next 9 T cell receptor beta chains were all read from a single sample in a study of radiotherapy plus CTLA-4 blockade in lung cancer. Clones were sequenced by immunoSEQ multiplex PCR, and TCRdb holds only the in-frame ones, with some missing. The sample records tens of thousands of clones, about 86% being singletons. The material was peripheral blood, obtained from a patient treated with radiotherapy plus ipilimumab. Receptor source: a human donor with non-small cell lung cancer whose response to radiotherapy plus ipilimumab could not be evaluated.

The V call is TRBV4-2, the J call TRBJ2-5, with 10 bases identical to TRBD2. Trimming removed 3 bases from V and 5 bases from J; junction bases left unmatched: 12. Germline V gene data show CDR1 as LGHNA and CDR2 as YNFKEQ. CDR3 length: 17 residues. CDR3 protein: CASSHYQSGGAGETQYF. For the CDR3, the DNA is TGTGCCAGCAGCCACTATCAAAGCGGGGGGGCCGGGGAGACCCAGTACTTC.

J is TRBJ2-7 and V is TRBV4-1; 8 positions match TRBD2. There are 11 residues in the CDR3. From germline, CDR1 is MGHRA and CDR2 YSYEKL. V lost 8 bases to trimming and J lost 6 bases; unmatched junction nucleotides: 3. The CDR3 sequence: CASSAGGEQYF. The CDR3 DNA reads as TGCGCCAGCTCCGCGGGGGGCGAGCAGTACTTC.

This clone was seen once. The V and J genes are TRBV5-4 and TRBJ2-2; TRBD2 is a possible D gene (6 bases). The CDR3 consists of 14 residues. The V end lost 3 bases, the J end lost 5 bases, and 11 bases lay between the germline ends. Germline assignment: CDR1 SGHNT and CDR2 YYREEE (reference sequence). CDR3 protein: CASSSISGTGELFF. DNA for the CDR3: TGTGCCAGCAGCTCCATTAGCGGAACCGGGGAGCTGTTTTTT.

This chain links TRBV5-1 with TRBJ2-1, with 7 bases fitting TRBD2. This CDR3 is 15 amino acids long. Germline trimming cut 4 bases from V and 9 bases from J; bases unmatched to any gene: 13. CDR1 and CDR2 from the germline V gene are SGHRS and YFSETQ. The CDR3 loop is CASSRTGTTLSEQFF. The DNA for the CDR3 is TGCGCCAGCAGCCGAACCGGGACTACCCTGAGTGAGCAGTTCTTC.

The chain employs TRBV13 and TRBJ2-5, with 11 bases aligning to TRBD1. CDR3 size: 14 residues. J gave up 5 bases and V 4 bases, and 3 bases lay outside the gene matches. The germline V gene has CDR1 PRHDT and CDR2 FYEKMQ (reference sequence). CDR3 residues: CASSSRDRGETQYF. CDR3 DNA: TGTGCCAGCAGCTCCCGGGACAGGGGGGAGACCCAGTACTTC.

J is TRBJ2-5 and V is TRBV7-6; no reliable D call. V was cut by 3 bases and J by 5 bases, with 4 bases left in between. The germline V gene encodes CDR1 SGHVS and CDR2 FNYEAQ. This CDR3 is 11 amino acids long. The CDR3, as DNA: TGTGCCAGCAGCTTCGGTGAGACCCAGTACTTC. It translates to CASSFGETQYF.

The chain couples TRBV5-1 to TRBJ1-3, with D unresolved. The germline V gene encodes CDR1 SGHRS and CDR2 YFSETQ. The CDR3 runs 14 residues. The ends were cut back, 4 bases at V and 0 bases at J, with 8 bases in the middle. The CDR3 spells CASSPGSSGNTIYF. The CDR3 bases are TGCGCCAGCAGCCCGGGGAGCTCTGGAAACACCATATATTTT.

This clone was detected a few times. The V gene is TRBV6-6, the J gene TRBJ1-5, with 7 bases aligning to TRBD1. The CDR3 spans 13 residues. J was trimmed by 5 bases and V by 5 bases; bases with no gene match: 3. Per germline, CDR1 MNHNY and CDR2 SVGAGI (reference sequence). The CDR3 sequence: CASSRTGDQPQHF. As DNA, the CDR3 is TGTGCCAGCAGTCGAACAGGGGATCAGCCCCAGCATTTT.

The genes are TRBV6-1 and TRBJ2-7; 10 nucleotides line up with TRBD1. Germline CDR1 is MNHNS and CDR2 is SASEGT. The CDR3 runs 13 residues. V dropped 8 bases and J dropped 3; count of bases not matched to a gene: 4. The CDR3 region has the DNA TGTGCCAGCGGGACAGGGGCCGACTACGAGCAGTACTTC. This sequence encodes CASGTGADYEQYF.